This TCR beta chain was recorded in a study of T-cell reconstitution after alpha-beta-depleted transplantation in children listed by TCRdb under 2016. Concerning the study at large: Using TCR repertoire profiling, the study quantitatively followed how T-cell immune reconstitution unfolded in children after TCRalphabeta/CD19-depleted allogeneic hematopoietic cell transplantation. The study at large found these results: The apparently early alphabetaT-cell count recovery about two months after transplant was reportedly dependent on only several hundred rapidly expanded clones derived from non-depleted graft cells. Hyperexpanded clone frequencies declined over subsequent months; after one year, T-cell counts and TCRbeta diversity were mostly attributed to newly produced T cells. In some patients, high TCRbeta diversity at day 60 was attributed to recipient T cells and intrathymic progenitors that had survived conditioning.

The label giving this sample's treatment or condition can be read as: allogeneic hematopoietic cell transplantation with graft depleted of TCRalphabeta T cells and CD19 B cells. The transplant recipients were children given TCRalphabeta/CD19-depleted allogeneic hematopoietic cell grafts. Regarding this clonotype: Its antigen has not been determined. No much larger clonotype is one base removed from it; base qualities were not supplied.

Trimming takes 0 bases from V and 0 bases from J, and the germline ends sit 13 bases apart. From cysteine to phenylalanine, the CDR3 is 16 amino acids long. The CDR3 DNA has 48 bases and is translated from base 1. CDR1 is given as SQVTM and CDR2 as ANQGSEA, both from the germline V gene. Receptors were amplified or captured by PCR. These reads were obtained on an Illumina HiSeq 2500. To normalize quantification of the TCRbeta repertoire, the TCR libraries were built with molecular barcoding that relied on unique molecular identifiers. TCRdb itself trimmed the public reads at Q25 with fastp, ran MiXCR and retained productive beta chains. Rows matching on CDR3 protein sequence are summarized as one entry with the most common DNA and genes. This sample is represented by about 600,000 distinct CDR3 sequences; 10% to 15% of them were singletons. The ten largest clonotypes hold roughly 2.3% of the sample.

The clonotype originates from a male patient aged 10-17 years who had a stem cell transplant for acute myeloid leukemia, so the T cells may come from the graft donor. The chain is made from TRBV29-1 and TRBJ2-3; TRBD2 could be the D gene, as 5 bases match. This specimen was PBMCs, mostly from graft donor cells, taken 360 days after TCRalphabeta/CD19-depleted stem cell transplant. CDR3 sequence: CSVEDRSSASTDTQYF. The DNA sequence reads TGCAGCGTTGAAGATCGTAGTAGCGCTAGCACAGATACGCAGTATTTT.